The 5 T cell receptor beta chains below were found in one sample sequenced in a study of T cells after yellow fever vaccination. TCRdb reprocessed the 5' RACE reads via MiXCR and lists one record per CDR3 protein. The sample lists about 360,000 distinct CDR3 sequences; 6.2% were seen once. The material sequenced was PBMCs, taken 5 days after the yellow fever booster vaccination. The receptors derive from a man aged 25 to 45 who received the YFV17D yellow fever vaccine.

This clonotype showed up many times. This chain links TRBV5-1 with TRBJ2-7; D unclear. This CDR3 is 12 amino acids long. The germline gives CDR1 SGHRS, CDR2 YFSETQ. The V end was cut by 0 bases, the J end by 6 bases, with 7 bases between. For the CDR3, the DNA is TGCGCCAGCAGCTTGGAGGTTTGCGAGCAGTACTTC. It specifies CASSLEVCEQYF.

This clonotype showed up just a few times. V usage is TRBV7-2 and J usage is TRBJ2-3, with TRBD2 matching over 9 bases. The V gene end was trimmed by 5 bases and the J gene end by 3 bases; junction bases not matched to a gene: 9. Germline CDR1 SGHTA, CDR2 FQGNSA. This CDR3 has 16 amino acids. Here the CDR3 reads CASSRTLAGQTDTQYF. DNA of the CDR3: TGTGCCAGCAGCAGGACACTAGCGGGCCAAACAGATACGCAGTATTTT.

A few counts support this clonotype. The chain uses TRBV4-3 and TRBJ2-2; maybe TRBD1 (6 bases). Germline V gives CDR1 LGHNA, CDR2 YSLEER. This CDR3 is built from 15 residues. V was cut by 0 bases and J by 6 bases, with 11 bases left in between. The CDR3 sequence is CASSQDGQGSGELFF. CDR3 nucleotides: TGCGCCAGCAGCCAAGATGGCCAGGGGTCCGGGGAGCTGTTTTTT.

There are many counts of this clonotype. This chain connects TRBV20-1 to TRBJ2-3; 10 bases match TRBD2. V shed 3 bases, J shed 1 base, and the junction held 4 bases outside the gene matches. Germline CDR1 is DFQATT and CDR2 is SNEGSKA (reference sequence). The length of the CDR3 is 15 residues. The CDR3 DNA reads as TGCAGTGCTAGCGGACTAGCGGAAGGCACAGATACGCAGTATTTT. It is translated as CSASGLAEGTDTQYF.

Comment on this clonotype: A read error may account for a junction end that differs from germline. This sequence joins TRBV19 and TRBJ2-6, with D possibly being TRBD1 or TRBD2 (5 bases each). Germline CDR1 and CDR2: LNHDA and SQIVND (reference sequence). There are 17 residues in the CDR3. CDR3 DNA sequence: TGTGCCAGACCACGAGGGGCAGGGATCTCTTGGGCCAACGTCCTGACTTTC. Protein: CARPRGAGISWANVLTF.